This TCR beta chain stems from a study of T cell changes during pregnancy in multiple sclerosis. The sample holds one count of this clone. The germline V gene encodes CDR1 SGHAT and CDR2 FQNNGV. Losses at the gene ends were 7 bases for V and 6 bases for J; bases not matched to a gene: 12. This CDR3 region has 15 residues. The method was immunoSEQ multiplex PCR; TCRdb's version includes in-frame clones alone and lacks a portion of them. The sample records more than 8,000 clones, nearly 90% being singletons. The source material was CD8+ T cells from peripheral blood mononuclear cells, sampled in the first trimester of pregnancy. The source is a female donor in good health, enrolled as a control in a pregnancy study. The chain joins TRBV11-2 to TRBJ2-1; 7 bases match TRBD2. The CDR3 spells CASNSGAGISNEQFF. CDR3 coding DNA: TGTGCCAGCAACAGCGGGGCGGGAATCTCCAATGAGCAGTTCTTC. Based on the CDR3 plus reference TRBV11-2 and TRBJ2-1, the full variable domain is EAGVAQSPRYKIIEKRQSVAFWCNPISGHATLYWYQQILGQGPKLLIQFQNNGVVDDSQLPKDRFSAERLKGVDSTLKIQPAKLEDSAVYLCASNSGAGISNEQFFGPGTRLTVL.